This entry concerns a single TCR beta chain. This record comes from a study of control samples from healthy donors and cancer patients. V was shortened by 8 bases and J by 0 bases, with 16 bases between the two germline ends. The CDR3 is 16 residues long. In germline, CDR1 is SNHLY, CDR2 FYNNEI. Profiling relied on immunoSEQ multiplex PCR, and the TCRdb table lists in-frame clones only, not all of them. The sample comprises about 35,000 clones, approximately 93% of which are singletons, and more than 1.5% rests with the top ten. What was sequenced was PBMCs. This sequence was found in a man aged 35 to 55 with colorectal cancer. This chain connects TRBV2 to TRBJ2-2; D possibly corresponds to TRBD2 (5 bases). In nucleotides, the CDR3 is TGTGCCAGCGGACGGGAAAGGCCCACGAACACCGGGGAGCTGTTTTTT. Translated: CASGRERPTNTGELFF.